The 27 T cell receptor beta chains given below trace back to one sample, sequenced in a study of response to subunit inactivated influenza vaccine. TCRdb itself ran the RT-PCR reads through MiXCR, one entry per CDR3 protein. The sample yields about 190,000 distinct CDR3 sequences, around 14% seen once. The input for sequencing was CD8+ T cells sorted from PBMCs, taken more than 4 days after vaccination. All receptors derive from a man in his fifties who received an inactivated influenza vaccine.

V and J are TRBV7-8 and TRBJ2-5; 8 bases match TRBD2. CDR1 and CDR2 from the germline V gene are SGHVS and FQNEAQ. The trim removed 3 bases at V and 3 bases at J, leaving 9 bases unmatched. This CDR3 has 16 residues. CDR3 sequence: CASSFPPGGSKETQYF. CDR3 nucleotides: TGTGCCAGCAGCTTCCCCCCGGGGGGGAGTAAAGAGACCCAGTACTTC.

In this sample, this clonotype turned up a few times. V and J are TRBV15 and TRBJ1-2; maybe TRBD1 (5 bases). Germline loops: CDR1 LNHNV, CDR2 YYDKDF (reference sequence). The CDR3 runs 14 residues. V was trimmed by 5 bases and J by 4 bases, leaving 14 bases between them. The CDR3 region has the DNA TGTGCCACCAGCTCCGACGGGGGAGGCTATGGCTACACCTTC. It codes for CATSSDGGGYGYTF.

For this clonotype: The junction departs from the called germline gene at one end, perhaps through a read error. The V and J genes are TRBV7-9 and TRBJ2-5; no clear D. CDR1 and CDR2 (germline): SEHNR, FQNEAQ (reference sequence). The CDR3 runs 15 residues. As DNA, the CDR3 is TGTGCCAGCAACTTAGGCGTATTGGTCCAAGAGACCCAGTACTTC. Translated, it gives CASNLGVLVQETQYF. Together with reference TRBV7-9 and TRBJ2-5, the CDR3 gives the full variable domain: DTGVSQNPRHKITKRGQNVTFRCDPISEHNRLYWYRQTLGQGPEFLTYFQNEAQLEKSRLLSDRFSAERPKGSFSTLEIQRTEQGDSAMYLCASNLGVLVQETQYFGPGTRLLVL.

Many counts were recorded for this clonotype. CDR3 in amino acids: CASSLKTGNNGYTF. Written as DNA, the CDR3 is TGCGCCAGCAGCTTGAAGACAGGGAACAATGGCTACACCTTC. This sequence joins TRBV5-1 and TRBJ1-2; 7 nucleotides align to TRBD1. Per germline, CDR1 SGHRS and CDR2 YFSETQ. V lost 1 base and J lost 6; bases outside the gene matches: 6. CDR3 length: 14 amino acids.

This clonotype was seen more than once but under ten times. This chain connects TRBV20-1 to TRBJ2-7, with TRBD2 matching 7 bases. There are 14 residues in the CDR3. In germline, CDR1 is DFQATT, CDR2 SNEGSKA (reference sequence). J lost 6 bases, V lost 3 bases, and 11 bases had no gene match. The CDR3 loop reads CSASGWGGPSEQYF. The CDR3 DNA follows: TGCAGTGCTAGTGGGTGGGGAGGGCCAAGCGAGCAGTACTTC.

This clonotype was seen a handful of times. The gene calls are TRBV7-2 and TRBJ2-3; D might be TRBD1 or TRBD2, each matching 6 bases. The V end was cut by 4 bases, the J end by 0 bases, with 17 bases between. The CDR3 runs to 17 residues. Germline CDR1 SGHTA, CDR2 FQGNSA. This CDR3 reads CASSSWVGGLSTDTQYF. DNA for the CDR3: TGTGCCAGCAGCTCCTGGGTGGGGGGCCTTAGCACAGATACGCAGTATTTT.

This clonotype was counted many times. The J gene is TRBJ1-4, the V gene TRBV30; the match to TRBD1 covers 9 bases. CDR1 and CDR2 from the germline V gene are GTSNPN and SVGIG (reference sequence). The CDR3 is 14 amino acids. After removal of 5 bases from V and 8 bases from J, the junction contained 9 bases not matched to a gene. The CDR3 DNA sequence: TGTGCCTGGTCCGGGACAGGGAGGGACGAAAAACTGTTTTTT. It encodes CAWSGTGRDEKLFF.

The chain combines TRBV6-2 or TRBV6-3 with TRBJ2-2; 8 bases map to TRBD1. The germline V gene encodes CDR1 MNHEY and CDR2 SVGEGT. The CDR3 spans 20 residues. The V and J ends lost 2 bases and 6 bases, in that order; junction bases with no gene match: 20. The CDR3 DNA follows: TGTGCCAGCAGTTACCAAGGACAGGGCTTTCTTTCTCGATCCCCCGGGGAGCTGTTTTTT. This sequence encodes CASSYQGQGFLSRSPGELFF.

Points on this clonotype: A clone one base away is much larger, so this may be a read error. The chain recombines TRBV11-2 with TRBJ2-3; maybe TRBD1 (6 bases). The CDR3 contains 17 residues. From germline, CDR1 is SGHAT and CDR2 FQNNGV. Here the CDR3 DNA reads TGTGCCAGCAGCCTTGGACAGTTTCTCTCTAGCACAGATACGCAGTCTTTT. Translation: CASSLGQFLSSTDTQSF.

This clonotype was observed a few times. The chain employs TRBV27 and TRBJ2-3; D is perhaps TRBD1 (7 bases). CDR3 length equals 15 residues. CDR1 is MNHEY, CDR2 SMNVEV, per germline (reference sequence). Between the trimmed V and J ends, which lost 2 bases and 4 bases, there was a span of 13 bases. The CDR3 DNA reads TGTGCCAGCAGTTTAAGTGGCAGGGGGGCAGATACGCAGTATTTT. Amino acid sequence: CASSLSGRGADTQYF.

CDR3 DNA: TGCGCCAGCAGCCAAGATTGGAGCAATCAGCCCCAGCATTTT. Translating gives CASSQDWSNQPQHF. The chain carries TRBV4-3 and TRBJ1-5; D not certain. CDR1 and CDR2 (germline): LGHNA, YSLEER. The CDR3 runs 14 residues. V was clipped by 0 bases and J by 1 base, with 4 bases between them.

This clonotype appeared many times. The chain carries TRBV2 and TRBJ1-1, with TRBD1 identical over 8 bases. Germline V gene data show CDR1 as SNHLY and CDR2 as FYNNEI. This CDR3 contains 13 residues. The J segment lost 3 bases and the V segment lost 6 bases, leaving 3 bases of the junction unmatched. CDR3 residues: CASSLTGDTEAFF. CDR3 DNA: TGTGCCAGCAGCCTGACAGGGGACACTGAAGCTTTCTTT.

This clonotype was seen at least ten times. The genes are TRBV7-9 and TRBJ2-7, with D possibly matching TRBD1 (6 bases). This CDR3 is built from 15 residues. From germline, CDR1 is SEHNR and CDR2 FQNEAQ (reference sequence). V lost 1 base and J lost 6, with 16 bases in between. The CDR3 is CASSLGGPPFGEQYF. The CDR3 DNA sequence: TGTGCCAGCAGCTTAGGGGGGCCTCCTTTCGGCGAGCAGTACTTC. Based on the CDR3 plus reference TRBV7-9 and TRBJ2-7, the full variable domain is DTGVSQNPRHKITKRGQNVTFRCDPISEHNRLYWYRQTLGQGPEFLTYFQNEAQLEKSRLLSDRFSAERPKGSFSTLEIQRTEQGDSAMYLCASSLGGPPFGEQYFGPGTRLTVT.

The genes are TRBV7-9 and TRBJ2-3, with unresolved D. The CDR3 is 16 residues long. V lost 5 bases and J lost 0, with 15 bases in between. From germline, CDR1 is SEHNR and CDR2 FQNEAQ (reference sequence). This CDR3 reads CASSLPDETSTDTQYF. The CDR3, as DNA: TGTGCCAGCAGCCTACCAGACGAAACTAGCACAGATACGCAGTATTTT.

This clonotype was counted only a few times. The V call is TRBV15, the J call TRBJ2-3; D uncertain. The CDR3 length is 15 residues. The V end was cut by 4 bases, the J end by 4 bases, with 15 bases between. Germline V CDR1 and CDR2: LNHNV, YYDKDF (reference sequence). The CDR3 region is CATSIRFEPSDTQYF. The CDR3 nucleotides read TGTGCCACCAGCATACGATTTGAACCGTCAGATACGCAGTATTTT. Full variable domain (rest looked up from reference TRBV15 and TRBJ2-3): DAMVIQNPRYQVTQFGKPVTLSCSQTLNHNVMYWYQQKSSQAPKLLFHYYDKDFNNEADTPDNFQSRRPNTSFCFLDIRSPGLGDTAMYLCATSIRFEPSDTQYFGPGTRLTVL.

A word on this clonotype: A single base separates this from a much larger clone, so it may be a read error. V usage is TRBV7-9 and J usage is TRBJ2-1; 10 nucleotides agree with TRBD2. V lost 2 bases, J lost 9 bases, and 10 bases stayed unmatched. This CDR3 region has 16 residues. Germline-derived CDR1 and CDR2 are SEHNR and FQNEAQ (reference sequence). Here the CDR3 DNA reads TGTGCCAGCAGCTTACCGGCTAGCGGGGGTCGGGGTGAGCAGTTCTTC. Its translation: CASSLPASGGRGEQFF.

The chain uses TRBV2 and TRBJ1-2; D is unclear. The CDR3 length is 13 residues. V was shortened by 5 bases and J by 3 bases, with 10 bases between the two germline ends. Germline V gene sequence: CDR1 SNHLY, CDR2 FYNNEI. CDR3 nucleotide sequence: TGTGCCAGCAGTTTCTCGACACACTATGGCTACACCTTC. Encoded protein: CASSFSTHYGYTF. Full variable domain (missing parts from reference TRBV2 and TRBJ1-2): EPEVTQTPSHQVTQMGQEVILRCVPISNHLYFYWYRQILGQKVEFLVSFYNNEISEKSEIFDDQFSVERPDGSNFTLKIRSTKLEDSAMYFCASSFSTHYGYTFGSGTRLTVV.

This chain joins TRBV25-1 and TRBJ2-3; 7 bases match TRBD1. Looked up from germline, CDR1 is MGHDK and CDR2 is SYGVNS. The CDR3 loop spans 18 amino acids. The trim removed 0 bases at V and 2 bases at J, leaving 11 bases unmatched. CDR3 coding DNA: TGTGCCAGCAGTGAATACCCCCCGACAGGGCGGTCCACAGATACGCAGTATTTT. This translates into CASSEYPPTGRSTDTQYF.

This clonotype was observed at least ten times. The chain combines TRBV5-1 with TRBJ2-1; 7 bases line up with TRBD2. This CDR3 region has 13 residues. V shed 4 bases and J 10 bases; nucleotides not matched to a gene: 8. Per the germline V gene, CDR1 is SGHRS and CDR2 is YFSETQ. CDR3 loop: CASSAGTTKEQFF. The CDR3 DNA is TGCGCCAGCAGCGCCGGGACTACCAAGGAGCAGTTCTTC.

This clonotype was picked up a small number of times. The chain uses TRBV7-2 and TRBJ2-2; 7 bases align to TRBD2. The V and J ends lost 1 base and 2 bases, in that order; junction bases with no gene match: 4. Germline V gives CDR1 SGHTA, CDR2 FQGNSA. The CDR3 spans 16 residues. The CDR3 protein is CASSLDRAGNTGELFF. The CDR3 nucleotides read TGTGCCAGCAGCTTAGACAGAGCGGGAAACACCGGGGAGCTGTTTTTT.

This clonotype was found a few times. V is TRBV15 and J is TRBJ2-3; D is unclear. The ends were cut back, 0 bases at V and 1 base at J, with 8 bases in the middle. Looked up from germline, CDR1 is LNHNV and CDR2 is YYDKDF (reference sequence). This CDR3 has 15 residues. CDR3 sequence: CATSRDRSGTDTQYF. The CDR3 DNA reads TGTGCCACCAGCAGAGATAGATCAGGCACAGATACGCAGTATTTT.

This clonotype was picked up one time. The chain has TRBV18 and TRBJ2-6; D is ambiguous. Per the germline V gene, CDR1 is KGHSH and CDR2 is LQKENI. This CDR3 has 19 amino acids. V was pared by 3 bases and J by 0 bases, with 18 bases between. The CDR3 coding sequence is TGTGCCAGCTCACCCGTAGCTGGGCAAGATCTCTCTGGGGCCAACGTCCTGACTTTC. Protein sequence: CASSPVAGQDLSGANVLTF.

There are a few counts of this clonotype. The J gene is TRBJ2-1, the V gene TRBV10-3; 8 positions agree with TRBD2. CDR1 is ENHRY, CDR2 SYGVKD, per germline. V shed 6 bases and J 2 bases; nucleotides not matched to a gene: 6. There are 15 residues in the CDR3. CDR3 DNA sequence: TGTGCCATCAGGAATACTAGCGGACCCTACAATGAGCAGTTCTTC. It encodes CAIRNTSGPYNEQFF.

The rearrangement joins TRBV9 to TRBJ2-7, with D perhaps matching TRBD2 (5 bases). Trimming stripped 0 bases from V and 2 bases from J, with 12 bases between. The germline V gene encodes CDR1 SGDLS and CDR2 YYNGEE. This CDR3 spans 15 amino acids. Here the CDR3 reads CASSVDGGPTYEQYF. The CDR3 region has the DNA TGTGCCAGCAGCGTAGACGGCGGGCCTACCTACGAGCAGTACTTC.

This clonotype was seen more than once but under ten times. V usage is TRBV7-8 and J usage is TRBJ2-3, with TRBD2 matching 8 bases. Per germline, CDR1 SGHVS and CDR2 FQNEAQ. The CDR3 covers 15 residues. V was pared by 1 base and J by 2 bases, with 2 bases of the junction left unmatched. CDR3 sequence (DNA): TGTGCCAGCAGCTTAGTCGGGAGGGTCACAGATACGCAGTATTTT. Its translation: CASSLVGRVTDTQYF. The full variable domain, rest sourced from reference TRBV7-8 and TRBJ2-3, is GAGVSQSPRYKVAKRGQDVALRCDPISGHVSLFWYQQALGQGPEFLTYFQNEAQLDKSGLPSDRFFAERPEGSVSTLKIQRTQQEDSAVYLCASSLVGRVTDTQYFGPGTRLTVL.

This clonotype was recorded at least ten times. The genes are TRBV29-1 and TRBJ2-3, with D possibly matching TRBD2 (5 bases). V lost 3 bases and J 2 bases, leaving 9 bases between the germline ends. The CDR3 runs 13 residues. Germline V CDR1 and CDR2: SQVTM, ANQGSEA. The CDR3 sequence: CSVEERYTDTQYF. The CDR3 DNA follows: TGCAGCGTTGAGGAGCGGTACACAGATACGCAGTATTTT.

This clonotype was observed a few times. The rearrangement links TRBV20-1 to TRBJ1-2, with no clear D. Germline loops: CDR1 DFQATT, CDR2 SNEGSKA (reference sequence). Trimming pared 4 bases from V and 7 bases from J, leaving 10 bases between. The CDR3 covers 11 residues. The CDR3 spells CSAIPGLGYTF. The CDR3 coding sequence is TGCAGTGCTATTCCAGGTCTTGGCTACACCTTC.